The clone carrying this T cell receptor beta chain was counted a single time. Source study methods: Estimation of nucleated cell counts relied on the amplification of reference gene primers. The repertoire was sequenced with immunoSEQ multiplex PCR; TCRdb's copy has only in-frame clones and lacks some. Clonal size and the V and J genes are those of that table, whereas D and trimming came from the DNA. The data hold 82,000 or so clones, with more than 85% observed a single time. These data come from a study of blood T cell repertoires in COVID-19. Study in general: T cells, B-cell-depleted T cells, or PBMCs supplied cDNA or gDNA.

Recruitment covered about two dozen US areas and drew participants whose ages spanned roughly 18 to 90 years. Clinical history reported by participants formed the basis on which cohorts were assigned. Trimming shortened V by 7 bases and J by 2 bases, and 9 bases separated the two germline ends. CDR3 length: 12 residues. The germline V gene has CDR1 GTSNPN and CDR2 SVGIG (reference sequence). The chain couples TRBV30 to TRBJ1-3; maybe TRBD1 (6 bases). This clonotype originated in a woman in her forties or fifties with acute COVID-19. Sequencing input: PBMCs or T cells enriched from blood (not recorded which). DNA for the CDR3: TGTGCCTCCAGGACAGCTGGAAACACCATATATTTT. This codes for CASRTAGNTIYF.